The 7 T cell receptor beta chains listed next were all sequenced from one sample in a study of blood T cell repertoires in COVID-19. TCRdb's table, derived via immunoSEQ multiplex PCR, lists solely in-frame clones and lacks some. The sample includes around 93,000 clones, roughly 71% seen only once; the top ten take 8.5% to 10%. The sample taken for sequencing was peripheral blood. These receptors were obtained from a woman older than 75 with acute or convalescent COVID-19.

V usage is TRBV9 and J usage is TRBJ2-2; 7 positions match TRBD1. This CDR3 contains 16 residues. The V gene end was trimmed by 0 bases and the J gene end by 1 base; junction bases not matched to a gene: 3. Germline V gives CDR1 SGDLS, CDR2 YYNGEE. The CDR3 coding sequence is TGTGCCAGCAGCGTAGTTCCAGGGGGGAACACCGGGGAGCTGTTTTTT. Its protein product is CASSVVPGGNTGELFF.

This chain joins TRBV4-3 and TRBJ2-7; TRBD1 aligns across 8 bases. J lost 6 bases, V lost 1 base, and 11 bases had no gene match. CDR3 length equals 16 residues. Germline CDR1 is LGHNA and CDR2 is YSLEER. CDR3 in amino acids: CASSQVLRQGASEQYF. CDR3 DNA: TGCGCCAGCAGCCAAGTTTTAAGGCAGGGGGCTTCCGAGCAGTACTTC.

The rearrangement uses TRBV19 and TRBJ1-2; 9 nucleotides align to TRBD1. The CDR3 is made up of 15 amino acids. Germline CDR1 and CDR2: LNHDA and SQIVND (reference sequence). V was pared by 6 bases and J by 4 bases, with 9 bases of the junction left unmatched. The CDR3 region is CASSMGQGKSYGYTF. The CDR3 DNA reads TGTGCCAGTAGCATGGGACAGGGAAAGAGCTATGGCTACACCTTC.

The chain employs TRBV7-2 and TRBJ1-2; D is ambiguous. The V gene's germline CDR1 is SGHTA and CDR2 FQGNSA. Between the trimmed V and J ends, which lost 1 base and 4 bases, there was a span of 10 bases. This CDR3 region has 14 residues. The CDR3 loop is CASSLVLGSYGYTF. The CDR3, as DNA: TGTGCCAGCAGCTTAGTCCTCGGGAGCTATGGCTACACCTTC.

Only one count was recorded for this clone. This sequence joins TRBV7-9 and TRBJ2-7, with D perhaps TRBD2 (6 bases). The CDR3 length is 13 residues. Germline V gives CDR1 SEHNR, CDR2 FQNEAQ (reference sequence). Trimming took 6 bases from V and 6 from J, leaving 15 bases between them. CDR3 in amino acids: CASSSRGHSEQYF. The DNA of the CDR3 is TGTGCCAGCAGTTCGCGGGGCCACTCCGAGCAGTACTTC.

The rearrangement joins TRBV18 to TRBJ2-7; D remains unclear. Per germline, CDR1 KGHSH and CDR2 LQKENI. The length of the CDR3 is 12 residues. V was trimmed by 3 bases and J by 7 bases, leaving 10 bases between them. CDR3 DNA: TGTGCCAGCTCACCCAACCCCCTAGAGCAGTACTTC. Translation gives CASSPNPLEQYF.

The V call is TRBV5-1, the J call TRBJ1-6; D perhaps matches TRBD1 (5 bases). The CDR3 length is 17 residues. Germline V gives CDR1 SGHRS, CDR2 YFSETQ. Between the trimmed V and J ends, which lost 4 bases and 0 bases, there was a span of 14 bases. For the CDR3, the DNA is TGCGCCAGCAGCATCGGACGGGGGAGCTCCTATAATTCACCCCTCCACTTT. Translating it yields CASSIGRGSSYNSPLHF.